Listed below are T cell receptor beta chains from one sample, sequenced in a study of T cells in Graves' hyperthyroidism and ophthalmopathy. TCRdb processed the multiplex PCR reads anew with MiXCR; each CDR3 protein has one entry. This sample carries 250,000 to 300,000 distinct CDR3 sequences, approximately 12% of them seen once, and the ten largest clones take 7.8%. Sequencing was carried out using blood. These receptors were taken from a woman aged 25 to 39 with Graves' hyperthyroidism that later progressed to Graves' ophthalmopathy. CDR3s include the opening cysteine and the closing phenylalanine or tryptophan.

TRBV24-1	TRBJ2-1	CATSDPPPNEQFF
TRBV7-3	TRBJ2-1	CASSLGHEQFF
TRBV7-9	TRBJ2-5	CASSPTPTSGRFRETQYF
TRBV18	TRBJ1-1	CASSYGQVNTEAFF
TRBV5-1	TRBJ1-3	CASSHRGRGLAGNTIYF
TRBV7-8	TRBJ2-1	CASSPGLAGGREFF
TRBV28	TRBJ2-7	CARKGASYEQYF
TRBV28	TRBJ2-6	CASSQAYRGPAGANVLTF
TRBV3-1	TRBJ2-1	CASSLPGQGAFNEQFF
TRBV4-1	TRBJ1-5	CASSQTQDMLYQPQHF
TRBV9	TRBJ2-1	CASSDGAGENEQFF
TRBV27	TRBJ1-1	CASSFQGVGTEAFF
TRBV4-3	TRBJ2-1	CASSQDHGASGISYNEQFF
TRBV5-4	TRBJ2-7	CASSDGLKTYEQYF
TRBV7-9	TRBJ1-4	CASSLRVTEKLFF
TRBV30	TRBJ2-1	CAWMTSGTLYNEQFF
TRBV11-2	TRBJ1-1	CASIPDLDTEAFF
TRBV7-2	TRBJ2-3	CASSRGGGTDTQYF
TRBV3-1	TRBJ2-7	CASSQGSSGWDYEQYF
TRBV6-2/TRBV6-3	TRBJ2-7	CASSQTSVYEQYF
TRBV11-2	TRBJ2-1	CASSLGLAGGLLNEQFF
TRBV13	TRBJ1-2	CASSLGLVWEGHGYTF
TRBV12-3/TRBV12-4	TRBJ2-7	CASSFWDREKQYF
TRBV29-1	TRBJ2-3	CSARRDGETQYF
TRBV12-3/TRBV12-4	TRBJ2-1	CASSGSSSGVNEQFF
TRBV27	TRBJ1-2	CASSSYLRAGAKGYTF
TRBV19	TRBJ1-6	CAAGQKLSSYNSPLHF
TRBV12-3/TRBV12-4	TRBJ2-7	CASSFGGRLEEEQYF
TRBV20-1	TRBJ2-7	CSAGEARGQGYEQYF
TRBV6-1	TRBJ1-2	CASRSGQGEAGYTF
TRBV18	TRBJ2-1	CASSLPTLAGGNSNNINEQFF
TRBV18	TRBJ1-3	CASSPFPGIGNTIYF
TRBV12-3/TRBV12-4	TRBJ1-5	CASSKTGTDNQPQHF
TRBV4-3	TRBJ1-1	CASSQDQGDRHAFF
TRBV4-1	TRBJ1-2	CASSLLMTPSYGYTF
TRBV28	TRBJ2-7	CASSRPASNYEQYF
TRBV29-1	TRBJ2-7	CSAQDRGLQQYF
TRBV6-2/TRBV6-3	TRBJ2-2	CASVRLAGTGELFF
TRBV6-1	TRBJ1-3	CASSDEAIGPGNTIYF
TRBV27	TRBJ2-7	CASSLSGRGPYEQYF
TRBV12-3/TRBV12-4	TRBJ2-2	CASRTGTENTGELFF
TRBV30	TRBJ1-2	CAWRRVYGYTF
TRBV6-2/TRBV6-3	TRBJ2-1	CASSPGLDPYNEQFF
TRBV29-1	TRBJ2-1	CSVEGLIVRGTSASGEQFF
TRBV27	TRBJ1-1	CATRGTGKPNEAFF
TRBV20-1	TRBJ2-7	CSARRASYEQYF
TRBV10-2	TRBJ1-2	CASSGDRELGYTF
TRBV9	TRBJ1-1	CASSARGQLNTEAFF
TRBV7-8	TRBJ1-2	CASSLEGNYYGCTF
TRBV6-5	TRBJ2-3	CASSYSGGGTDTQYF